The sequence of this TCR beta chain was determined in a study of glioma-infiltrating T cells. Amplification of TCR alpha and beta CDR3 regions from RNA used iRepertoire nested multiplex PCR. From the multiplex PCR reads, TCRdb called clonotypes with MiXCR, one entry per CDR3 protein. The sample lists roughly 120,000 distinct CDR3 sequences, roughly 25% occurring once. In its sample, this clonotype was seen many times. The receptor comes from a human donor with low-grade glioma or glioblastoma, undergoing nonglioma brain surgery, or in good health (not recorded which). Sequenced: glioma tissue, nonneoplastic brain tissue, or PBMCs (not recorded which).

The CDR3 region has the DNA TGCAGTGCTAGACCCCCGACTAGCGGGTACCAAGAGACCCAGTACTTC. Encoded protein: CSARPPTSGYQETQYF. V is TRBV20-1 and J is TRBJ2-5, with 10 bases identical to TRBD2. Looked up from germline, CDR1 is DFQATT and CDR2 is SNEGSKA (reference sequence). The CDR3 loop spans 16 amino acids. The V segment lost 2 bases and the J segment 0 bases; nucleotides outside the gene matches: 6.